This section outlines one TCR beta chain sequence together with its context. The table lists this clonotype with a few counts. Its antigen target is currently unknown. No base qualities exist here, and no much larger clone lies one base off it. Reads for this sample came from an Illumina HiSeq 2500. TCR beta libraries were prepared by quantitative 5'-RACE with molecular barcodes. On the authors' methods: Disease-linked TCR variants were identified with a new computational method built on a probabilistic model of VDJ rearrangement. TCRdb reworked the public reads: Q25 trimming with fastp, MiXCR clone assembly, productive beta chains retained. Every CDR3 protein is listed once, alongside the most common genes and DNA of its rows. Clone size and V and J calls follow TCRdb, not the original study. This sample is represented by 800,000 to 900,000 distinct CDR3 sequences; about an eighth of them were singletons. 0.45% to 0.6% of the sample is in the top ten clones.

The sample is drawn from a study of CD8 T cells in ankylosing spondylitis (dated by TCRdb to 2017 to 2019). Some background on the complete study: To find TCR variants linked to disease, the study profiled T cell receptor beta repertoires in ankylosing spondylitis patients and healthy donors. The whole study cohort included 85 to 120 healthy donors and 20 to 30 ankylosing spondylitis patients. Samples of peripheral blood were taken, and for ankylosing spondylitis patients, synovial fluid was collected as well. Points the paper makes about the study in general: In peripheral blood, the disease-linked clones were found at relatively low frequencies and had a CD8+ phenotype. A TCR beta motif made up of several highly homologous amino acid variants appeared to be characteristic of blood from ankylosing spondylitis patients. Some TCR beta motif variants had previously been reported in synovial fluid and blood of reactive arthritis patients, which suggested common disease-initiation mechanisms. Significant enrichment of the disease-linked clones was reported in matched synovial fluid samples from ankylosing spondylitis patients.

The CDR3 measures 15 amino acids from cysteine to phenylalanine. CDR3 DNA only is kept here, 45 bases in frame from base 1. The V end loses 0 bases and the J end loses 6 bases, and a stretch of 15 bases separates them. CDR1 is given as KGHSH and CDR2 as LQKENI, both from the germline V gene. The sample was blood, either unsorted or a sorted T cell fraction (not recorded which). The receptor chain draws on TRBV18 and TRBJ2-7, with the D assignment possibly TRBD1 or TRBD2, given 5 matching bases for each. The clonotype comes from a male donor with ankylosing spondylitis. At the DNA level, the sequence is TGTGCCAGCTCACCACCGGGGGACCCGGGTGGCGAGCAGTACTTC. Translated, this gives CASSPPGDPGGEQYF.